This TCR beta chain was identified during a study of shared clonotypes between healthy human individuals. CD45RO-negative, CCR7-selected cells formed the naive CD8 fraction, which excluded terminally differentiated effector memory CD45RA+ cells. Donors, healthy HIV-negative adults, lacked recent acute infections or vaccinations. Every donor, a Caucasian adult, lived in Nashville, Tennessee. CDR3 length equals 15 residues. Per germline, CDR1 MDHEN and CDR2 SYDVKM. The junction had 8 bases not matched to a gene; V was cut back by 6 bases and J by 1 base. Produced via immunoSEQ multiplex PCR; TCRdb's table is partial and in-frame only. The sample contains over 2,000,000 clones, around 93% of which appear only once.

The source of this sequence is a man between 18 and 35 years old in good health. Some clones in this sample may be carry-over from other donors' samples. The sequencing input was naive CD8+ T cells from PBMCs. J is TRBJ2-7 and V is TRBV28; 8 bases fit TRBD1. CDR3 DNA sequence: TGTGCCAGCAGAATTTGGACAGGGAGTTCCTACGAGCAGTACTTC. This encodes CASRIWTGSSYEQYF.